What follows is one T cell receptor beta chain and its context. These data belong to a study of T cells after yellow fever vaccination. Trimming shortened V by 6 bases and J by 5 bases, and 18 bases separated the two germline ends. This CDR3 contains 15 residues. Germline V gives CDR1 SEHNR, CDR2 FQNEAQ (reference sequence). Using its own MiXCR run on the 5' RACE reads, TCRdb lists one record per CDR3 protein. Of 500,000 to 700,000 distinct CDR3 sequences listed, less than 20% are singletons. This TCR derives from a man aged 25-40 years who received the YFV17D yellow fever vaccine. The chain is built from TRBV7-9 and TRBJ2-3; weak D call: TRBD2 (6 bases). The sample was PBMCs, taken 15 days after the yellow fever booster vaccination. The CDR3 DNA follows: TGTGCCAGCAGACCCTTGGGGGGAGTGGAAGATACGCAGTATTTT. It yields the protein CASRPLGGVEDTQYF.